This T cell receptor (beta chain) was identified during a study of technical replicates of blood from several donors. This clone was seen only a few times. Clones were read by immunoSEQ multiplex PCR, and TCRdb kept only the in-frame ones, dropping some. The sample carries 50,000 to 70,000 clones, about nine tenths recorded once. Germline assignment: CDR1 SNHLY and CDR2 FYNNEI. V shed 2 bases and J shed 5 bases, with 6 bases lying between them. This CDR3 comprises 12 residues. Sequencing was done on a sample of PBMCs. The sequence was collected from a human donor in good health. Some clones in this sample may be carry-over from other donors' samples. V usage is TRBV2 and J usage is TRBJ1-2; D unclear. CDR3 coding DNA: TGTGCCAGCAGTGAACAGAGGTATGGCTACACCTTC. It codes for CASSEQRYGYTF.